This T cell receptor beta chain appears in the sequencing data of a study of OX40 agonist ivuxolimab in advanced cancers. Regarding the complete study: Ivuxolimab was a fully human IgG2 agonistic monoclonal antibody targeting the costimulatory receptor OX40 (CD134). Three dose-escalation patients achieved partial responses, one with hepatocellular carcinoma and two with cutaneous melanoma. Prior anti-PD-1, anti-PD-L1 or anti-CTLA-4 therapy was permitted, and 40% of dose-escalation patients had received checkpoint inhibitors. Intravenous ivuxolimab was administered to patients every 2 weeks at six dose levels: 0.01, 0.1, 0.3, 1.5, 3 and 10 mg/kg. Peripheral TCRbeta sequencing was intended to test whether TCR sequence diversity was altered and clonal T-cell expansion was caused by ivuxolimab. In the dose-escalation cohort, over 65% of patients were male, and the mean age was approximately 55 years, with a range of about 23 to 80. Of the roughly 53 patients in dose escalation, 19 had hepatocellular carcinoma, about 15 had melanoma, 9 had renal cell carcinoma and 9 had head and neck cancer. The paper covers the monotherapy dose-escalation part of the phase I ivuxolimab trial, which included N of about 51 patients. General findings and caveats noted by the study authors: At doses of 0.1 to 3.0 mg/kg, clonal expansion of both CD4+ and CD8+ T cells in blood was seen between baseline and week 6. In partial responders in the 0.1-3.0 mg/kg groups, normalized peripheral clonal expansion was found to be among the lowest, especially among CD8+ T cells. Low levels of normalized T-cell clonal expansion were also seen in some nonresponding patients. After ivuxolimab, expanded clones were on average more numerous among CD8+ T cells than among CD4+ T cells. Which antigens the clonally expanded peripheral T cells were specific for was not determined.

Patients with autoimmune disease history or receiving systemic immunosuppression were excluded from the trial. Peripheral blood for TCR sequencing was drawn from every dose cohort at baseline, at cycle 4 day 1 and at cycle 7 day 1. The samples were taken from a phase I, first-in-human, multicenter, open-label dose-escalation trial of ivuxolimab. Adults with locally advanced or metastatic melanoma, renal cell, hepatocellular, or head and neck squamous cell carcinoma were enrolled in the trial. Before TCR sequencing, CD4+ T cells and CD8+ T cells were sorted from peripheral blood as separate populations. For sequencing of the TCRbeta CDR3 region, genomic DNA was extracted from the sorted cells. The immunoSEQ Assay was used for sequencing of TCRbeta CDR3 regions. TCRdb retrieved this table from immuneACCESS and kept in-frame rearrangements only. Not all clones are present; in checked studies, unresolved V genes account for under half, and no reason is known for the remainder. The sample has 10,000 to 15,000 clones on record, around 90% of them singletons. In total, the top ten clones hold approximately 70% of the sample.

The CDR3 measures 14 amino acids from cysteine to phenylalanine. The read is trimmed to its CDR3 DNA, 42 bases read in frame from base 1. As encoded in the germline V gene, CDR1 is MGHRA while CDR2 is YSYEKL. Worth noting for this clone: The clone's antigen remains unknown. An end of the junction differs from the germline gene, which may be a read error.

The source is an adult with an advanced solid tumor such as melanoma, head and neck, liver or kidney cancer. Here the chain combines TRBV4-1 and TRBJ2-7; the junction holds 9 bases that match TRBD1. The sequencing here drew on CD4+ or CD8+ T cells sorted from blood, taken in a trial of the OX40 agonist ivuxolimab. The sequenced DNA is TGTGCCAGCAGCCCATGGACAGGGGCCTACGAGCAGTACTTC. This translates into CASSPWTGAYEQYF.